The rows below give T cell receptor beta chains drawn from one sample of a study of OX40 agonist ivuxolimab in advanced cancers. Clones were read by immunoSEQ multiplex PCR, and TCRdb kept only the in-frame ones, dropping some. Here the sample spans roughly 80,000 clones, roughly 82% being singletons. The sequenced sample was CD4+ or CD8+ T cells sorted from blood, obtained in a trial of the OX40 agonist ivuxolimab. These receptors were obtained from an adult with an advanced solid tumor such as melanoma, head and neck, liver or kidney cancer. Each CDR3 is given with its conserved first and last residue.

V gene,J gene,CDR3 length,CDR3 protein
TRBV7-3,TRBJ2-1,16,CASSLSLGGALGEQFF
TRBV19,TRBJ1-3,16,CASSIGHREPGNTIYF
TRBV5-1,TRBJ2-3,12,CASSLRADTQYF
TRBV6-1,TRBJ2-7,14,CASIRTGLPYEQYF
TRBV30,TRBJ1-6,14,CAWLTGTDNSPLHF
TRBV30,TRBJ1-5,14,CAWSVGTGRQPQHF
TRBV14,TRBJ2-1,17,CASSLRKGGLKSGEQFF
TRBV5-1,TRBJ2-3,15,CASSLRGQITDTQYF
TRBV6-1,TRBJ1-2,15,CASSEVRAGFYGYTF
TRBV29-1,TRBJ2-2,12,CSVERNTGELFF
TRBV6-1,TRBJ1-5,14,CASSFRGGNQPQHF
TRBV5-6,TRBJ1-2,12,CASSWGANGYTF
TRBV7-9,TRBJ2-3,16,CASSFPSGSSTDTQYF
TRBV29-1,TRBJ2-3,14,CSAVPGPGVHTQYF
TRBV19,TRBJ2-1,15,CASSILAGGLNEQFF
TRBV7-2,TRBJ2-7,13,CASSLARFHEQYF
TRBV23-1,TRBJ2-6,19,CASSQSGQTHYSGANVLTF
TRBV4-1,TRBJ2-7,14,CASSPRTSSNEQYF
TRBV7-3,TRBJ2-3,15,CASSLSGPGKDTQYF
TRBV27,TRBJ1-2,15,CASSFRQGGAYGYTF
TRBV30,TRBJ2-3,15,CAWSEGLVVGDTQYF
TRBV30,TRBJ2-1,15,CACVPQRGVGYEQFF